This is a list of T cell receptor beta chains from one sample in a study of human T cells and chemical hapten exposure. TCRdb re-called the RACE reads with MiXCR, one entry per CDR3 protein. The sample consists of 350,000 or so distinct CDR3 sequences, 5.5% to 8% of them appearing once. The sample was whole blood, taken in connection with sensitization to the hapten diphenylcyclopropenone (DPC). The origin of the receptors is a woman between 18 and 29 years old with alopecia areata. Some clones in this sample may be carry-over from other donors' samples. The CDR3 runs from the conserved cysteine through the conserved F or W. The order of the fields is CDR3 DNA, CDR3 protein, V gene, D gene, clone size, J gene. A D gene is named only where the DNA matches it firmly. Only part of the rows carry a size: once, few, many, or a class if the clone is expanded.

CDR3 DNA: TGCGCCAGCAGTCAGGGGGCTGGGGCCAACGTCCTGACTTTC
CDR3 protein: CASSQGAGANVLTF
V gene: TRBV23-1
D gene: .
clone size: many
J gene: TRBJ2-6

CDR3 DNA: TGCGCCAGCAGCTTGTCTATGTCGACGGGTTGGAACACTGAAGCTTTCTTT
CDR3 protein: CASSLSMSTGWNTEAFF
V gene: TRBV5-1
D gene: .
clone size: .
J gene: TRBJ1-1

CDR3 DNA: TGTGCCAGCAGACAGGCTTCGGCCAACGTCCTGACTTTC
CDR3 protein: CASRQASANVLTF
V gene: TRBV6-2/TRBV6-3
D gene: .
clone size: many
J gene: TRBJ2-6

CDR3 DNA: TGTGCCATCAGTGCCGGGACAGACAGCTATGAGCAGTACTTC
CDR3 protein: CAISAGTDSYEQYF
V gene: TRBV10-3
D gene: TRBD1
clone size: .
J gene: TRBJ2-7

CDR3 DNA: TGTGCCAGCAGCCAAGTATCTAGCAAGAACACCGGGGAGCTGTTTTTT
CDR3 protein: CASSQVSSKNTGELFF
V gene: TRBV4-2
D gene: .
clone size: many
J gene: TRBJ2-2

CDR3 DNA: TGTGCCAGCAGCTTAGCGGCAGGGGTTGATCAGCCCCAGCATTTT
CDR3 protein: CASSLAAGVDQPQHF
V gene: TRBV7-2
D gene: .
clone size: .
J gene: TRBJ1-5

CDR3 DNA: TGTGCCAGCATTGGGACAACCTACGAGCAGTACTTC
CDR3 protein: CASIGTTYEQYF
V gene: TRBV6-2/TRBV6-3
D gene: .
clone size: .
J gene: TRBJ2-7

CDR3 DNA: TGTGCCTTCGGACCTCTAGACGAGCAGTACTTC
CDR3 protein: CAFGPLDEQYF
V gene: TRBV10-3
D gene: .
clone size: few
J gene: TRBJ2-7

CDR3 DNA: TGTGCCAGCAGCTCCTCCGGGACAGGGGGTCCCGGGGAGCTGTTTTTT
CDR3 protein: CASSSSGTGGPGELFF
V gene: TRBV7-3
D gene: TRBD1
clone size: few
J gene: TRBJ2-2

CDR3 DNA: TGTGCCAGCAGGAGCGAGGAGACCCAGTACTTC
CDR3 protein: CASRSEETQYF
V gene: TRBV6-6
D gene: .
clone size: many
J gene: TRBJ2-5

CDR3 DNA: TGTGCTAGCGGGAGTGCAGATACGCAGTATTTT
CDR3 protein: CASGSADTQYF
V gene: TRBV7-7
D gene: TRBD2
clone size: many
J gene: TRBJ2-3

CDR3 DNA: TGTGCCTGGAGTGTACTGGCCAGCGGGGCGACAGATACGCAGTATTTT
CDR3 protein: CAWSVLASGATDTQYF
V gene: TRBV30
D gene: TRBD2
clone size: few
J gene: TRBJ2-3

CDR3 DNA: TGTGCCAGCAGTCGGAACAGCTGGGGGCCTGAAGCTTTCTTT
CDR3 protein: CASSRNSWGPEAFF
V gene: TRBV7-3
D gene: .
clone size: .
J gene: TRBJ1-1

CDR3 DNA: TGCGCCAGCAGCTTGCCCGGGACAGGGCTGAACACTGAAGCTTTCTTT
CDR3 protein: CASSLPGTGLNTEAFF
V gene: TRBV5-1
D gene: TRBD1
clone size: .
J gene: TRBJ1-1

CDR3 DNA: TGCGCCAGCAGCTTCCGGGCAAGTAATGAAAAACTGTTTTTT
CDR3 protein: CASSFRASNEKLFF
V gene: TRBV5-1
D gene: .
clone size: .
J gene: TRBJ1-4

CDR3 DNA: TGTGCCAGCTCACTTGGACGGGCGAACACTGAAGCTTTCTTT
CDR3 protein: CASSLGRANTEAFF
V gene: TRBV18
D gene: .
clone size: many
J gene: TRBJ1-1

CDR3 DNA: TGTGCCATCAGTGACTCAGGGGGCGAGCAGTACTTC
CDR3 protein: CAISDSGGEQYF
V gene: TRBV10-3
D gene: TRBD1
clone size: many
J gene: TRBJ2-7

CDR3 DNA: TGCGCCAGCAGCTTGGAGGCCTATGGCTACACCTTC
CDR3 protein: CASSLEAYGYTF
V gene: TRBV5-1
D gene: .
clone size: many
J gene: TRBJ1-2

CDR3 DNA: TGTGCCAGCAGCCCCTGGCGCGGGGGGGAGGATACGCAGTATTTT
CDR3 protein: CASSPWRGGEDTQYF
V gene: TRBV5-4
D gene: TRBD2
clone size: .
J gene: TRBJ2-3

CDR3 DNA: TGTGCCAGCTCACCACCGCGGCGGGGTAGGAATGAGCAGTTCTTC
CDR3 protein: CASSPPRRGRNEQFF
V gene: TRBV18
D gene: .
clone size: .
J gene: TRBJ2-1

CDR3 DNA: TGTGCCATCAGTGACCCTTCTTATCCTTCGGACATTCAGTACTTC
CDR3 protein: CAISDPSYPSDIQYF
V gene: TRBV10-3
D gene: .
clone size: .
J gene: TRBJ2-4

CDR3 DNA: TGTGCCAGCAGTCGCCCGGGGGGCCGGAGAGATACGCAGTATTTT
CDR3 protein: CASSRPGGRRDTQYF
V gene: TRBV6-2/TRBV6-3
D gene: .
clone size: .
J gene: TRBJ2-3

CDR3 DNA: TGCGCCAGCAGCCCGCACCTCACAACCGATCCCTACGAGCAGTACTTC
CDR3 protein: CASSPHLTTDPYEQYF
V gene: TRBV5-1
D gene: .
clone size: few
J gene: TRBJ2-7

CDR3 DNA: TGTGCCAGCAGTTTATTCTCTAATGAAAAACTGTTTTTT
CDR3 protein: CASSLFSNEKLFF
V gene: TRBV12-3/TRBV12-4
D gene: .
clone size: .
J gene: TRBJ1-4

CDR3 DNA: TGTGCCAGCAGCTCCGGGACTTCCTACAATGAGCAGTTCTTC
CDR3 protein: CASSSGTSYNEQFF
V gene: TRBV7-9
D gene: .
clone size: few
J gene: TRBJ2-1

CDR3 DNA: TGTGCCAGCAGCCAAGCCGCCCATCAGCCCCAGCATTTT
CDR3 protein: CASSQAAHQPQHF
V gene: TRBV3-1
D gene: .
clone size: .
J gene: TRBJ1-5

CDR3 DNA: TGTGCCAGCAGCCACCACAGCCCGGGGGAGGGGCGTGGCACCGGGGAGCTGTTTTTT
CDR3 protein: CASSHHSPGEGRGTGELFF
V gene: TRBV4-2
D gene: TRBD2
clone size: many
J gene: TRBJ2-2

CDR3 DNA: TGTGCCACCAGTGAAACCGGGACAGGGGCGGGAGATACGCAGTATTTT
CDR3 protein: CATSETGTGAGDTQYF
V gene: TRBV24-1
D gene: TRBD1
clone size: many
J gene: TRBJ2-3

CDR3 DNA: TGCGCCAGCGCGGACACTATAGTAGAGACCCAGTACTTC
CDR3 protein: CASADTIVETQYF
V gene: TRBV5-1
D gene: .
clone size: many
J gene: TRBJ2-5

CDR3 DNA: TGTGCCATCAGCGACCGACCTACCACAGATACGCAGTATTTT
CDR3 protein: CAISDRPTTDTQYF
V gene: TRBV10-3
D gene: .
clone size: many
J gene: TRBJ2-3

CDR3 DNA: TGTGCCAACGGGGACGGAGGATACTATGGCTACACCTTC
CDR3 protein: CANGDGGYYGYTF
V gene: TRBV7-9
D gene: .
clone size: .
J gene: TRBJ1-2

CDR3 DNA: TGCGCCAGCAGCCATGATAGGACAGAGATCTATGGCTACACCTTC
CDR3 protein: CASSHDRTEIYGYTF
V gene: TRBV4-3
D gene: .
clone size: few
J gene: TRBJ1-2

CDR3 DNA: TGTGCCAGCAGCCGGAGCTACCCCGCAACTAATGAAAAACTGTTTTTT
CDR3 protein: CASSRSYPATNEKLFF
V gene: TRBV7-9
D gene: .
clone size: many
J gene: TRBJ1-4

CDR3 DNA: TGTGCCAGCTCCCGGTCGGGGGAAGAGACCCAGTACTTC
CDR3 protein: CASSRSGEETQYF
V gene: TRBV18
D gene: .
clone size: many
J gene: TRBJ2-5

CDR3 DNA: TGTGCCAGCAGCCGCACAACGAACACCGGGGAGCTGTTTTTT
CDR3 protein: CASSRTTNTGELFF
V gene: TRBV6-1
D gene: .
clone size: many
J gene: TRBJ2-2

CDR3 DNA: TGTGCCAGCAGCCCGGGGCAGACCTCCTACGAGCAGTACTTC
CDR3 protein: CASSPGQTSYEQYF
V gene: TRBV5-5
D gene: .
clone size: .
J gene: TRBJ2-7

CDR3 DNA: TGTGCCAGCAGTTTGGCTAGCGGATATGGAGATACGCAGTATTTT
CDR3 protein: CASSLASGYGDTQYF
V gene: TRBV12-3/TRBV12-4
D gene: TRBD2
clone size: few
J gene: TRBJ2-3

CDR3 DNA: TGCAGTGCTAGAGATCAGGCTGTGAGGAGAAATGAAAAACTGTTTTTT
CDR3 protein: CSARDQAVRRNEKLFF
V gene: TRBV20-1
D gene: .
clone size: .
J gene: TRBJ1-4

CDR3 DNA: TGCAGTGCTAGTAAGGGGGGGAGCACAGATACGCAGTATTTT
CDR3 protein: CSASKGGSTDTQYF
V gene: TRBV20-1
D gene: .
clone size: many
J gene: TRBJ2-3

CDR3 DNA: TGTGCCAGCAGTCCGCCAGGGCTCTTGGAGCAGTACTTC
CDR3 protein: CASSPPGLLEQYF
V gene: TRBV3-1
D gene: .
clone size: many
J gene: TRBJ2-7

CDR3 DNA: TGTGCCAGCAGCCAGAGGGACAGTCTTTATTCACCCCTCCACTTT
CDR3 protein: CASSQRDSLYSPLHF
V gene: TRBV14
D gene: TRBD1
clone size: many
J gene: TRBJ1-6

CDR3 DNA: TGTGCCAGCAGCTTAGCCGGAATTAGCGGGGGTGGAGATACGCAGTATTTT
CDR3 protein: CASSLAGISGGGDTQYF
V gene: TRBV7-2
D gene: TRBD2
clone size: .
J gene: TRBJ2-3

CDR3 DNA: TGTGCCTCCTGGATCGGGCGGGTAGCGGGTGAAGCTTTCTTT
CDR3 protein: CASWIGRVAGEAFF
V gene: TRBV12-3/TRBV12-4
D gene: .
clone size: few
J gene: TRBJ1-1

CDR3 DNA: TGCGCCAGCAGCCAGTTCGTAGGAGGAGATACGCAGTATTTT
CDR3 protein: CASSQFVGGDTQYF
V gene: TRBV4-3
D gene: .
clone size: many
J gene: TRBJ2-3

CDR3 DNA: TGTGCCAGCAGTTGGGGGTACACCGGGGAGCTGTTTTTT
CDR3 protein: CASSWGYTGELFF
V gene: TRBV6-5
D gene: .
clone size: many
J gene: TRBJ2-2

CDR3 DNA: TGTGCCAGCGGTGGGCGGGGGGCAAGCTACGAGCAGTACTTC
CDR3 protein: CASGGRGASYEQYF
V gene: TRBV6-1
D gene: TRBD2
clone size: many
J gene: TRBJ2-7

CDR3 DNA: TGTGCCAGCAGTCTCTTCCTAGGGACGGAGAACACTGAAGCTTTCTTT
CDR3 protein: CASSLFLGTENTEAFF
V gene: TRBV12-3/TRBV12-4
D gene: .
clone size: .
J gene: TRBJ1-1

CDR3 DNA: TGTGCCAGCAGCTACGCCGGGACGGCCGCCTACGAGCAGTACTTC
CDR3 protein: CASSYAGTAAYEQYF
V gene: TRBV11-1
D gene: .
clone size: many
J gene: TRBJ2-7